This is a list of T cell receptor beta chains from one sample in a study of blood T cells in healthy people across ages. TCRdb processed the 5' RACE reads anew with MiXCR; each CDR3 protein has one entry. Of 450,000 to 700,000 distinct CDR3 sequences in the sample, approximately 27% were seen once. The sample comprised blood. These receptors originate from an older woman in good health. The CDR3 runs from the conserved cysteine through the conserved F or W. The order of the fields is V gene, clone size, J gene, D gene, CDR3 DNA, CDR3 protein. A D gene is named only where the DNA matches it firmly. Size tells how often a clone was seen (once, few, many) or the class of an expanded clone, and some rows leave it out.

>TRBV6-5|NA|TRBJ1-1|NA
TGTGCCAGCAGTTACGGGGCAGGCTCTGAAGCTTTCTTT
CASSYGAGSEAFF
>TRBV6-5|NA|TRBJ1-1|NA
TGTGCCAGCAGTTATAACGCAGCTCCCGACATGAACACTGAAGCTTTCTTT
CASSYNAAPDMNTEAFF
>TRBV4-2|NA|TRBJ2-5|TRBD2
TGTGCCAGCAGCCAAAAGGAGGGTAATCCGCGGGAGCAGTACTTC
CASSQKEGNPREQYF
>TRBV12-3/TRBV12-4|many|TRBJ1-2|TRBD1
TGTGCCAGCAGCGCCGGGACAGCTAACTATGGCTACACCTTC
CASSAGTANYGYTF
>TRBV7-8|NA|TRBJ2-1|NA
TGTGCCAGCAGCCATTCGGCCGGGGCAGGCTCGGATGAGCAGTTCTTC
CASSHSAGAGSDEQFF
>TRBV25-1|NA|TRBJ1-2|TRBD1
TGTGCCAGCAGTGACCCAGGGACAGGGGAAGTATATGGCTACGCCTTC
CASSDPGTGEVYGYAF
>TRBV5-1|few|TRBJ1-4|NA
TGCGCCAGCAGCCGGACAGATCCGAATGAAAAACTGTTTTTT
CASSRTDPNEKLFF
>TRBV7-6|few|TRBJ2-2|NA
TGTGCCAGCACCTCATTACCTCAGACGAACACCGGGGAGCTGTTTTTT
CASTSLPQTNTGELFF
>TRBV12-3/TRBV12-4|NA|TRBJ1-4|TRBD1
TGTGCCAGCAGTCCCCCTTTGGGGACAGCAAAGAATGAAAAACTGTTTTTT
CASSPPLGTAKNEKLFF
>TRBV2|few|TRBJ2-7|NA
TGTGCCAGCAGTTCGGACGGCGTCTACGAGCAGTACTTC
CASSSDGVYEQYF
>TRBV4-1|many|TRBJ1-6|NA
TGCGCCAGCAGCCAAGCAGGGTATAATTCACCCCTCCACTTT
CASSQAGYNSPLHF
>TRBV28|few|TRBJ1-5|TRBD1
TGTGCCAGCAGTAGGGGGCAGGGGCCCCAGCATTTT
CASSRGQGPQHF
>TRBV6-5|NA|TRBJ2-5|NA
TGTGCCAGCACCGACGGGGGGACCCAGTACTTC
CASTDGGTQYF
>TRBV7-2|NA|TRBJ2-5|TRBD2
TGTGCCAGCAGCCCCGGACTAGCGGGGGCCCAAGAGACCCAGTACTTC
CASSPGLAGAQETQYF
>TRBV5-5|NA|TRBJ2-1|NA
TGTGCCAGCAGCTTTCCCAGCGGAGGGAATGAGCAGTTCTTC
CASSFPSGGNEQFF
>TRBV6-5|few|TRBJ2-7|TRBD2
TGTGCCAGCAGCTCTCAGCGGGACTCCTTCTACGAGCAGTACTTC
CASSSQRDSFYEQYF
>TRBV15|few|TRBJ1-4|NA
TGTGCCACCAGCACAGGTGGTGCAACTAATGAAAAACTGTTTTTT
CATSTGGATNEKLFF
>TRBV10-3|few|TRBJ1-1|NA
TGTGCCATCAGCCCCGGGGAGCCCACTGAAGCTTTCTTT
CAISPGEPTEAFF
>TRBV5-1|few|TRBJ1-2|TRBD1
TGCGCCAGCAGCGTCAGGGGGTCACATGGCTACACCTTC
CASSVRGSHGYTF
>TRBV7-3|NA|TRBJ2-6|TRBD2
TGTGCCAGCAGCTTTCGGGGGGAAGTCGTATCATCTGGGGCCAACGTCCTGACTTTC
CASSFRGEVVSSGANVLTF
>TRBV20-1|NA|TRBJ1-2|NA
TGCAGTGCTAGAAGCACAGGGAAGGAAAGGAGCGGCTACACCTTC
CSARSTGKERSGYTF
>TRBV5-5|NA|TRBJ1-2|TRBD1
TGTGCCAGCAGCCCCCAACCGGGACAGGGCTATGGCTACACCTTC
CASSPQPGQGYGYTF